This is a list of T cell receptor beta chains from one sample in a study of blood T cell repertoires in COVID-19. The repertoire was sequenced with immunoSEQ multiplex PCR; TCRdb's copy has only in-frame clones and lacks some. The sample records 20,000 to 30,000 clones, 82% being singletons. The sample was peripheral blood. These receptor sequences come from a human donor in a cohort sampled during active COVID-19. Both conserved end residues are part of each CDR3. The order of the fields is V gene, clone size, D gene, J gene, CDR3 DNA, CDR3 protein. A D gene is named only where the DNA matches it firmly. The size field is filled for only some rows; it gives once, few, many or a size class.

>TRBV5-1|few|NA|TRBJ2-1
TGCGCCAGCAGCTTCAGGGGAATGGGGTTGGGTGAGCAGTTCTTC
CASSFRGMGLGEQFF
>TRBV29-1|NA|TRBD2|TRBJ2-3
TGCAGCGTTGGTGAGGGACTAGCGGCATTTAGCACAGATACGCAGTATTTT
CSVGEGLAAFSTDTQYF
>TRBV12-3/TRBV12-4|NA|TRBD2|TRBJ2-7
TGTGCCAGCAGTCCAGAAAACGCTAGCGGGGGGGCCTTC
CASSPENASGGAF
>TRBV21-1|NA|NA|TRBJ2-7
TGTGCCAGCAGTGGGACTAGCGGGGGTCTAGGGCAGTACTTC
CASSGTSGGLGQYF
>TRBV6-5|NA|NA|TRBJ2-7
TGTGCCAGCAGTTACTCGAGAAAAGACGAGCAGTACTTC
CASSYSRKDEQYF
>TRBV11-3|NA|NA|TRBJ1-3
TGTGCCAGCAGCCGTGGCGGGGCTGGAAACACCATATATTTT
CASSRGGAGNTIYF
>TRBV6-4|NA|TRBD1|TRBJ1-6
TGTGCCAGCAGGGGACAGGAGAATAATTCACCCCTCCACTTT
CASRGQENNSPLHF
>TRBV29-1|NA|NA|TRBJ2-2
TGCAGCGCCCTGACAGATTCGAACACCGGGGAGCTGTTTTTT
CSALTDSNTGELFF
>TRBV5-5|NA|NA|TRBJ1-6
TGTGCCAGCAGCTTGGTTGGAGAAAGTATCAGCTCCTATAATTCACCCCTCCACTTT
CASSLVGESISSYNSPLHF
>TRBV4-3|NA|NA|TRBJ2-1
TGCGCCAGCAGCCAAGCGCCAAAGGGGTTCGGCTACAATGAGCAGTTCTTC
CASSQAPKGFGYNEQFF
>TRBV15|NA|TRBD2|TRBJ2-3
TGTGCCACCAGCAGAGAAACGGGACTAGCGGGAAGGGCAGATACGCAGTATTTT
CATSRETGLAGRADTQYF
>TRBV19|NA|TRBD1|TRBJ1-2
TGTGCCAGTAGTATTGGTGTGAGGTGGGACAGAACTAACTATGGCTACACCTTC
CASSIGVRWDRTNYGYTF
>TRBV6-4|NA|NA|TRBJ1-5
TGTGCCAGCAGTTTGGACGGAGGTGGAAATCAGCCCCAGCATTTT
CASSLDGGGNQPQHF
>TRBV5-1|NA|NA|TRBJ2-7
TGCGCCAGCAGCCTTCTATATCCCCGGGCAGGGTCCTACGAGCAGTACTTC
CASSLLYPRAGSYEQYF
>TRBV6-1|NA|NA|TRBJ2-2
TGTGCCAGCAGTGAAGTGGGCAGGGGGGAGCTGTTTTTT
CASSEVGRGELFF
>TRBV7-2|NA|TRBD1|TRBJ1-2
TGTGCCAGCAGCCCGGGGGGGGAGACAGGGCATTATGGCTACACCTTC
CASSPGGETGHYGYTF
>TRBV6-2/TRBV6-3|NA|NA|TRBJ2-5
TGTGCCAGCAGTTACTCTATACGGGAACTCCAAGAGACCCAGTACTTC
CASSYSIRELQETQYF
>TRBV14|NA|TRBD1|TRBJ1-2
TGTGCCAGCAGCCAAGAGACAGGGTACGGTGGCTACACCTTC
CASSQETGYGGYTF
>TRBV7-2|medium-sized|NA|TRBJ2-3
TGTGCCAGCAGCTTAGAAGCCTCAGGTACGCAGTATTTT
CASSLEASGTQYF
>TRBV2|NA|NA|TRBJ2-3
TGTGCCAACCTAGCTTCCGGCACAGATACGCAGTATTTT
CANLASGTDTQYF
>TRBV14|NA|TRBD1|TRBJ1-2
TGTGCCAGCAGCCCGACAGGGGTATGGGGCTATGGCTACACCTTC
CASSPTGVWGYGYTF
>TRBV2|NA|NA|TRBJ2-1
TGTGCCAGCAGTGAAACGACACCGTGGAATGAGCAGTTCTTC
CASSETTPWNEQFF